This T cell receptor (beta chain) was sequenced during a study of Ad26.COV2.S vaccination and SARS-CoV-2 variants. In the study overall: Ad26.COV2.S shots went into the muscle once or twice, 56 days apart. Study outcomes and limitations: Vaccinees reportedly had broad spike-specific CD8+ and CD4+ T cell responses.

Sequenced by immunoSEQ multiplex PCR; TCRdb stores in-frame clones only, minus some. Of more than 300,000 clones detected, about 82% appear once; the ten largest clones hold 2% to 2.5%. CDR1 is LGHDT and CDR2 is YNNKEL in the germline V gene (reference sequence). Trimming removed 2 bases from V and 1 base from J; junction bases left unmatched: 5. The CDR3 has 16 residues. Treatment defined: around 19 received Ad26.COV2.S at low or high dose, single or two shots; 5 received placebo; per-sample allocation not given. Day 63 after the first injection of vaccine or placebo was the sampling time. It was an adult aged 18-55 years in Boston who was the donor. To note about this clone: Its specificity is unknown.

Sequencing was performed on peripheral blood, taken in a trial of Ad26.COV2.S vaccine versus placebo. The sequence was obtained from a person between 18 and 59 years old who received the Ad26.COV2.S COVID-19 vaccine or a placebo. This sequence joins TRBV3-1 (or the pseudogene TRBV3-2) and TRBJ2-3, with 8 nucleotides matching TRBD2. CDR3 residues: CASSQTWTSRTDTQYF. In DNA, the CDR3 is TGTGCCAGCAGCCAAACATGGACTAGCCGCACAGATACGCAGTATTTT.